The 17 T cell receptor beta chains listed next were all sequenced from one sample in a study of T cell repertoires in cytomegalovirus infection. TCRdb ran MiXCR on the reads and lists one entry per CDR3 protein. The table shows some 920,000 distinct CDR3 sequences, with around a third occurring only once. What these receptors recognize is not known. The source material was cultured CD8+ T cells from PBMCs, sampled from culture after CMV antigen stimulation. The receptors shown here come from a human donor in good health (CMV status not recorded). Some clones in this sample may be carry-over from other donors' samples.

This clonotype has a handful of counts. The rearrangement joins TRBV20-1 to TRBJ1-2; TRBD1 matches 7 bases. Unmatched junction bases numbered 7, after V lost 6 bases and J lost 6 bases. The CDR3 spans 12 residues. CDR1 and CDR2 (germline): DFQATT, SNEGSKA (reference sequence). CDR3 DNA: TGCAGTGCAGGGGGCTACAGGGATGGCTACACCTTC. It specifies CSAGGYRDGYTF.

This clonotype has only one observation. The V and J genes are TRBV20-1 and TRBJ2-7, with D tentatively TRBD2 (5 bases). Germline V gene lookup returns CDR1 DFQATT and CDR2 SNEGSKA (reference sequence). The CDR3 loop spans 13 amino acids. V was trimmed by 0 bases and J by 6 bases, leaving 12 bases between them. The CDR3 is CSAREMSGLEQYV. CDR3 coding DNA: TGCAGTGCTAGAGAAATGAGCGGACTCGAGCAGTACGTC.

The chain is built from TRBV2 and TRBJ2-4; D is unclear. Germline CDR1 is SNHLY and CDR2 is FYNNEI. The V end was cut by 2 bases, the J end by 0 bases, with 14 bases between. CDR3 length equals 17 residues. The DNA of the CDR3 is TGTGCCAGCAGTGAAAGGCAGTCCTCCCTAGCCAAAAACATTCAGTACTTC. Translation: CASSERQSSLAKNIQYF.

The chain has TRBV20-1 and TRBJ2-3, with 8 bases identical to TRBD2. V trimming: 5 bases; J trimming: 7 bases; junction bases outside the gene matches: 5. CDR3 length equals 12 residues. The germline V gene has CDR1 DFQATT and CDR2 SNEGSKA (reference sequence). This CDR3 is CSAAGTSYTQYF. The CDR3 nucleotides are TGCAGTGCTGCCGGGACTAGTTATACGCAGTATTTT.

This sequence joins TRBV27 and TRBJ2-5; D unclear. Trimming took off 2 bases at V and 3 bases at J, with 7 bases between the two ends. The CDR3 has 13 residues. Germline values: CDR1 MNHEY, CDR2 SMNVEV (reference sequence). The CDR3 bases are TGTGCCAGCAGTTTAGTTTGGAAAGAGACCCAGTACTTC. Its translation is CASSLVWKETQYF.

There are a few counts of this clonotype. The genes are TRBV7-9 and TRBJ2-3; D might be TRBD2 (5 bases). V gave up 3 bases and J gave up 4 bases, with 17 bases separating them. CDR3 size: 16 residues. Germline CDR1 SEHNR, CDR2 FQNEAQ (reference sequence). The DNA of the CDR3 is TGTGCCAGCAGCTTCCCTAGCCGGACGGCTTCAGATACGCAGTATTTT. Its protein product is CASSFPSRTASDTQYF. The variable domain in full, with the rest retrieved from reference TRBV7-9 and TRBJ2-3, is DTGVSQNPRHKITKRGQNVTFRCDPISEHNRLYWYRQTLGQGPEFLTYFQNEAQLEKSRLLSDRFSAERPKGSFSTLEIQRTEQGDSAMYLCASSFPSRTASDTQYFGPGTRLTVL.

The V and J genes are TRBV6-2 or TRBV6-3 and TRBJ2-4; D tentatively reads TRBD1 or TRBD2 (6 bases each). V lost 0 bases, J lost 0 bases, and 9 bases lay in between. Germline V gene lookup returns CDR1 MNHEY and CDR2 SVGEGT. The CDR3 contains 16 residues. The CDR3 DNA reads as TGTGCCAGCAGTTACTCTGAGGGGGGAGCCAAAAACATTCAGTACTTC. Its translation is CASSYSEGGAKNIQYF.

V usage is TRBV6-5 and J usage is TRBJ2-2; TRBD1 agrees at 11 bases. Germline assignment: CDR1 MNHEY and CDR2 SVGAGI. The CDR3 consists of 16 residues. V shed 0 bases and J 7 bases; nucleotides not matched to a gene: 4. CDR3 amino acids: CASSYSRTGGNGELFF. CDR3 nucleotides: TGTGCCAGCAGTTACTCTAGGACAGGGGGCAACGGGGAGCTGTTTTTT.

The CDR3 sequence is CASSFIRGPLTDTQYF. In DNA, the CDR3 is TGTGCCAGCAGTTTCATCCGCGGACCGCTCACAGATACGCAGTATTTT. The chain has TRBV27 and TRBJ2-3; D gene unclear. The CDR3 sequence is 16 residues long. V lost 3 bases and J lost 2, with 15 bases in between. Germline V gene data show CDR1 as MNHEY and CDR2 as SMNVEV (reference sequence).

The V and J genes are TRBV24-1 and TRBJ2-7; 10 bases line up with TRBD2. After removal of 5 bases from V and 2 bases from J, the junction contained 14 bases not matched to a gene. Germline CDR1 and CDR2: KGHDR and SFDVKD. This CDR3 spans 18 amino acids. CDR3 residues: CATSGHGTSVRKAYEQYV. CDR3 DNA sequence: TGTGCCACCAGTGGTCACGGGACTAGCGTCCGGAAAGCCTACGAGCAGTACGTC.

V and J are TRBV5-4 and TRBJ1-1; possibly TRBD1 for D (5 bases). Germline V gene lookup returns CDR1 SGHNT and CDR2 YYREEE (reference sequence). This CDR3 has 17 amino acids. Trimming took off 0 bases at V and 1 base at J, with 16 bases between the two ends. The CDR3 protein is CASSLGLGGVENTEAFF. CDR3 in DNA: TGTGCCAGCAGCTTGGGTTTGGGGGGAGTAGAGAACACTGAAGCTTTCTTT.

This clonotype was picked up many times. This chain connects TRBV7-9 to TRBJ2-5; 11 bases agree with TRBD2. Germline lookup yields CDR1 SEHNR and CDR2 FQNEAQ (reference sequence). The CDR3 covers 16 residues. The V gene end was trimmed by 5 bases and the J gene end by 4 bases; junction bases not matched to a gene: 9. In nucleotides, the CDR3 is TGTGCCAGCAGCCCTAGCGGGGGGCCGAGACGAGAGACCCAGTACTTC. Translating it yields CASSPSGGPRRETQYF.

The chain joins TRBV12-3 or TRBV12-4 to TRBJ2-7, with D possibly matching TRBD1 (6 bases). Trimming cost V 3 bases and J 0 bases, with 9 bases left between them. CDR3 length: 14 amino acids. CDR3 bases: TGTGCCAGCAGTTTTACAGGGCTCTCCTACGAGCAGTACTTC. Translating it yields CASSFTGLSYEQYF.

V is TRBV10-3 and J is TRBJ2-1, with 8 bases that match TRBD1. The CDR3 has 14 residues. The V gene end was trimmed by 7 bases and the J gene end by 8 bases; junction bases not matched to a gene: 10. Germline-derived CDR1 and CDR2 are ENHRY and SYGVKD. CDR3 bases: TGTGCCATCACTGACAGGGGTGGTAGCGATGAGCAGTTCTTC. Translated: CAITDRGGSDEQFF.

This clonotype was recorded at least ten times. The rearrangement links TRBV7-8 to TRBJ2-7; D may be TRBD2 (5 bases). There are 15 residues in the CDR3. The V end was cut by 1 base, the J end by 6 bases, with 16 bases between. Germline assignment: CDR1 SGHVS and CDR2 FQNEAQ. The CDR3: CASSLGPGKFLEQYF. The CDR3 region has the DNA TGTGCCAGCAGCTTAGGGCCGGGAAAATTCCTCGAGCAGTACTTC.

This clonotype was found once. The V and J genes are TRBV27 and TRBJ2-7; TRBD1 aligns across 9 bases. V lost 7 bases, J lost 5 bases, and 9 bases stayed unmatched. The CDR3 has 14 residues. In germline, CDR1 is MNHEY, CDR2 SMNVEV (reference sequence). CDR3 coding DNA: TGTGCCAGCAACCCCGGGACAGGGAATCACGAGCAGTACTTC. This codes for CASNPGTGNHEQYF.

Only a few counts were recorded for this clonotype. Here the CDR3 reads CSPSSGGLYQETQYF. The CDR3 region has the DNA TGCAGTCCTTCTAGCGGGGGTTTGTACCAAGAGACCCAGTACTTC. This chain joins TRBV20-1 and TRBJ2-5; TRBD2 matches at 10 bases. CDR3 size: 15 residues. Looked up from germline, CDR1 is DFQATT and CDR2 is SNEGSKA (reference sequence). Losses at the gene ends were 8 bases for V and 0 bases for J; bases not matched to a gene: 9.